This T cell receptor (beta chain) was recorded in a study of vaccination effects on CD4 cells after COVID-19. Concerning this clone: Its antigen is as yet unknown.

The CDR3 has 15 residues. Germline loops: CDR1 MNHEY, CDR2 SVGAGI. V was clipped by 8 bases and J by 2 bases; unmatched bases: 8. Antigen-specific CD4+ T cells were expanded (with viral peptide pools) by the ViraFEST assay ahead of sequencing. It was after approximately 11 days of culture that CD4+ T cells were isolated. Two-dose BNT162b2 or mRNA-1273 vaccination was given to participants. Some clones are missing from TCRdb's copy, which holds only in-frame ones; the method was immunoSEQ multiplex PCR. The sample shows 70,000 to 85,000 clones, around 81% of them seen only once. The source is a human donor who received a COVID-19 vaccine. The sequencing here drew on CD4+ T cells from PBMCs cultured with HCoV-229E spike peptides, taken after COVID-19 vaccination. The rearrangement uses TRBV6-5 and TRBJ2-2; 7 nucleotides agree with TRBD1. CDR3 DNA sequence: TGTGCCAGCCCCGCGACAGGGTTAAACACCGGGGAGCTGTTTTTT. Translated: CASPATGLNTGELFF.